These T cell receptor beta chains were read from a single sample in a study of cytomegalovirus exposure and HLA in healthy donors. Sequencing was performed with immunoSEQ multiplex PCR; in TCRdb, only in-frame clones are kept and a portion is missing. The sample lists about 160,000 clones; approximately 80% were seen once. Sequences were obtained from PBMCs. These receptors came from a man in his fifties in good health and CMV-seropositive. Both conserved end residues are part of each CDR3. D genes are given only for firm matches. Size is omitted from some rows. Given values are once, few, many or a class for expanded clones.

clone_size j_call v_call d_call cdr3_nt cdr3_aa
once TRBJ2-7 TRBV15 TRBD1 TGTGCCACCAGCAGAGGCACCCTACAGGGGTCTATTTTC CATSRGTLQGSIF
. TRBJ2-2 TRBV10-3 TRBD1 TGTGCCATGAGAGCAGGGGGGAACACCGGGGAGCTGTTTTTT CAMRAGGNTGELFF
. TRBJ2-5 TRBV7-2 . TGTGCCAGCAGCTTAAGTCCAGGCCAAGAGACCCAGTACTTC CASSLSPGQETQYF
. TRBJ2-4 TRBV2 . TGTGCCAGCAGTAGGGGGGACAGATTAGCCAAAAACATTCAGTACTTC CASSRGDRLAKNIQYF
. TRBJ1-6 TRBV4-3 TRBD1 TGCGCCAGCAGCCAGTCTCCGGGACAGGGTACTAATGGTTCACCCCTCCACTTT CASSQSPGQGTNGSPLHF
. TRBJ1-5 TRBV7-8 . TGTGCCAGCAGCTTATCGAAGGGGTTCAATCAGCCCCAGCATTTT CASSLSKGFNQPQHF
. TRBJ1-5 TRBV18 . TGTGCCAGCTCACCCTCCGGGGATAGCAATCAGCCCCAGCATTTT CASSPSGDSNQPQHF
once TRBJ2-5 TRBV4-3 TRBD1 TGCGCCAGCAGCCAAGATTGGGCAGGGGGCACCGAGACCCAGTACTTC CASSQDWAGGTETQYF
. TRBJ1-1 TRBV6-1 . TGTGCCAGCAGTGGTGGGGGCGGTATCACTGAAGCTTTCTTT CASSGGGGITEAFF
. TRBJ2-5 TRBV5-1 TRBD1 TGCGCCAGCAGCGATGGCGGGACAGGGTACCAAGAGACCCAGTACTTC CASSDGGTGYQETQYF
. TRBJ2-7 TRBV10-2 . TGCGCCATCAAGGAGGTCGGGGTCGAGCAAGACGAGCAGTACTTC CAIKEVGVEQDEQYF
. TRBJ2-1 TRBV5-4 . TGTGCCAGCAGCCTGGGGCAGCGCCCTTTGAGTGAGCAGTTCTTC CASSLGQRPLSEQFF
few TRBJ2-3 TRBV28 TRBD1 TGTGCCAGCAGTAGACAGGGGCGGATCGCGCAGTATTTT CASSRQGRIAQYF
. TRBJ1-1 TRBV5-1 TRBD1 TGCGCCAGCAGCTTGCCCGGACAGGGTGGGAACACTGAAGCTTTCTTT CASSLPGQGGNTEAFF
few TRBJ1-6 TRBV11-2 . TGTGCCAGCAGCCCCTGGTTGGGGCGCCGAGATAATTCACCCCTCCACTTT CASSPWLGRRDNSPLHF
. TRBJ2-3 TRBV11-3 . TGTGCCAGCAGCCCCCCCCACACAGATACGCAGTATTTT CASSPPHTDTQYF
few TRBJ1-2 TRBV20-1 . TGCAGTGCTAGAGCTAGGTATGGCTACACCTTC CSARARYGYTF
few TRBJ2-5 TRBV7-8 . TGTGCCAGCAGCTTAGCGCTTGCGGCCCAAGAGACCCAGTACTTC CASSLALAAQETQYF
. TRBJ2-6 TRBV11-2 . TGTGCCAGCAGCTTAGATGGGGGAGGCACCGGGCCTGGGGCCAACGTCCTGACTTTC CASSLDGGGTGPGANVLTF
. TRBJ1-5 TRBV9 TRBD1 TGTGCCAGCAGCCCAGGGACAGGGGCTAGCAATCAGCCCCAGCATTTT CASSPGTGASNQPQHF